The sequence of this TCR beta chain was determined in a study of T and B cells in COVID-19 patients. Turning to the study itself: Blood was sampled from COVID-19 patients who were either actively infected or recovered.

Germline values: CDR1 SGHRS, CDR2 YFSETQ. V gave up 0 bases and J gave up 0 bases, with 9 bases separating them. The length of the CDR3 is 15 residues. Multiplex PCR with BIOMED2 TRB-A/B primer pools amplified TRB rearrangements. TCRdb called the multiplex PCR reads again in MiXCR, with one record for every CDR3 protein. The table shows 4,000 to 4,500 distinct CDR3 sequences, with around 23% occurring only once. There are a few counts of this clonotype. Each TRB amplification used about 250-550 ng of genomic DNA from blood. The rearrangement joins TRBV5-1 to TRBJ1-1; the D gene is possibly TRBD1 (5 bases). The sequence was obtained from a human donor with active COVID-19. Sequenced input: blood. Here the CDR3 reads CASSLVGHMNTEAFF. CDR3 DNA: TGCGCCAGCAGCTTGGTCGGACACATGAACACTGAAGCTTTCTTT.